These 14 T cell receptor beta chains share one sample of origin, sequenced in a study of blood T cells in healthy people across ages. A second PCR of 7 to 11 cycles used a sample-barcoded 5' primer and a J-beta primer mix. TCRdb independently ran MiXCR on the 5' RACE reads; one entry per CDR3 protein. The sample lists 1.5 million to 2 million distinct CDR3 sequences, just under 50% seen once, with about 2.1% in the top ten. Sequencing was done on a sample of blood. The receptors come from a woman in her forties in good health.

This clonotype turned up a few times. CDR3 sequence (DNA): TGCAGTGCTAGACCGGACAGGGCCAACTATGGCTACACCTTC. Translation: CSARPDRANYGYTF. The chain has TRBV20-1 and TRBJ1-2, with TRBD1 matching 8 bases. Germline V gene sequence: CDR1 DFQATT, CDR2 SNEGSKA (reference sequence). With V trimmed by 2 bases and J by 2 bases, 4 bases remained unmatched. This CDR3 is 14 amino acids long.

J is TRBJ2-5 and V is TRBV7-2; no firm D call. The CDR3 is made up of 16 amino acids. Germline V gives CDR1 SGHTA, CDR2 FQGNSA. Deletions cut 1 base from V and 3 bases from J, with 15 bases between. CDR3 nucleotides: TGTGCCAGCAGCTTAGGCGCGGTCACAAGAAAAGAGACCCAGTACTTC. It specifies CASSLGAVTRKETQYF. Using reference TRBV7-2 and TRBJ2-5 for the parts outside the CDR3, the full variable domain is GAGVSQSPSNKVTEKGKDVELRCDPISGHTALYWYRQSLGQGLEFLIYFQGNSAPDKSGLPSDRFSAERTGGSVSTLTIQRTQQEDSAVYLCASSLGAVTRKETQYFGPGTRLLVL.

This sequence joins TRBV29-1 and TRBJ1-2, with D perhaps TRBD1 (5 bases). The CDR3 has 16 amino acids. Per germline, CDR1 SQVTM and CDR2 ANQGSEA. V was clipped by 5 bases and J by 2 bases, with 21 bases between them. DNA for the CDR3: TGCAGCGTTTGGTCCGGAGGACAAACTAGGAACTATGGCTACACCTTC. Translated, it gives CSVWSGGQTRNYGYTF.

The V and J genes are TRBV20-1 and TRBJ1-5; tentative D call: TRBD1 (5 bases). This CDR3 has 13 amino acids. Germline-derived CDR1 and CDR2 are DFQATT and SNEGSKA (reference sequence). V lost 6 bases to trimming and J lost 4 bases, with 13 bases between them. The CDR3 sequence: CSAPGRANQPQHF. The CDR3 DNA sequence: TGCAGTGCCCCGGGCAGGGCGAATCAGCCCCAGCATTTT.

This sequence joins TRBV6-2 or TRBV6-3 and TRBJ2-1; D might be TRBD1 or TRBD2, each matching 10 bases. Deletions cut 4 bases from V and 15 bases from J, with 28 bases between. Germline V gives CDR1 MNHEY, CDR2 SVGEGT. The CDR3 loop spans 16 amino acids. In nucleotides, the CDR3 is TGTGCCAGCAGTTCAAGACAGGGGGCCCAGCGGGGGGGCACGTTCTTC. The encoded protein is CASSSRQGAQRGGTFF.

The chain recombines TRBV4-1 with TRBJ2-5; 9 bases agree with TRBD2. Germline trimming cut 2 bases from V and 11 bases from J; bases unmatched to any gene: 15. Looked up from germline, CDR1 is MGHRA and CDR2 is YSYEKL. The CDR3 sequence is 16 residues long. The CDR3 DNA sequence: TGCGCCAGCAGCCAACTAGCGGGGAGTTCCTACAATGAGCAGTACTTC. The encoded protein is CASSQLAGSSYNEQYF.

The chain couples TRBV24-1 to TRBJ2-3; D is uncertain. V shed 7 bases and J shed 3 bases, with 13 bases lying between them. The CDR3 runs to 14 residues. Germline CDR1 and CDR2: KGHDR and SFDVKD. For the CDR3, the DNA is TGTGCCACCAGAACAGCCGCCGGGACAGATACGCAGTATTTT. It codes for CATRTAAGTDTQYF.

For the CDR3, the DNA is TGTGCCAGCAGCTTTGGACAGGGCCATATCTACGAGCAGTACTTC. Translation gives CASSFGQGHIYEQYF. The chain has TRBV13 and TRBJ2-7, with TRBD1 matching over 8 bases. J lost 3 bases, V lost 3 bases, and 7 bases had no gene match. Germline CDR1 and CDR2: PRHDT and FYEKMQ (reference sequence). The CDR3 is 15 amino acids.

V is TRBV5-1 and J is TRBJ2-1; the match to TRBD1 covers 8 bases. The DNA end lines up better with TRBJ2-7; the J call may be wrong. The germline V gene has CDR1 SGHRS and CDR2 YFSETQ. The CDR3 runs 15 residues. The CDR3 DNA reads TGCGCCAGCAGCTACGGGACAGGCTCCTACAATGAGCAGTACTTC. Translation: CASSYGTGSYNEQYF.

This clonotype turned up a few times. CDR3 DNA sequence: TGTGCCAGCAGCTTAGGAGGACAGGGATATTGGAATGAGCAGTTCTTC. This translates into CASSLGGQGYWNEQFF. The chain carries TRBV13 and TRBJ2-1; 8 nucleotides align to TRBD1. Germline V lookup: CDR1 PRHDT, CDR2 FYEKMQ (reference sequence). Losses at the gene ends were 0 bases for V and 7 bases for J; bases not matched to a gene: 8. CDR3 size: 16 residues.

This chain connects TRBV28 to TRBJ2-7, with D uncertain. V gave up 6 bases and J gave up 2 bases, with 8 bases separating them. This CDR3 is 12 amino acids long. The germline CDR1 and CDR2 sequences are MDHEN and SYDVKM. The CDR3 protein is CASSTETYEQYF. The CDR3 DNA reads as TGTGCCAGCAGCACCGAAACCTACGAGCAGTACTTC.

This clonotype turned up a few times. The V gene is TRBV28, the J gene TRBJ1-2; D call uncertain. The CDR3 sequence is 14 residues long. The V end lost 3 bases, the J end lost 2 bases, and 10 bases lay between the germline ends. The germline V gene encodes CDR1 MDHEN and CDR2 SYDVKM. The CDR3 DNA sequence: TGTGCCAGCAGTTTGGAACAGAAGAACTATGGCTACACCTTC. Its translation: CASSLEQKNYGYTF.

CDR3 coding DNA: TGTGCCAGCAGTTTAACTAGCGGGAACTACGAGCAGTACTTC. Its translation: CASSLTSGNYEQYF. The chain couples TRBV27 to TRBJ2-4; 10 bases are shared with TRBD2. The better agreement between TRBJ2-7 and the DNA end casts doubt on the J call. Germline lookup yields CDR1 MNHEY and CDR2 SMNVEV (reference sequence). This CDR3 contains 14 residues.

The rearrangement links TRBV9 to TRBJ2-7; 7 bases agree with TRBD1. Germline-derived CDR1 and CDR2 are SGDLS and YYNGEE. The CDR3 extends over 16 amino acids. Trimming took 0 bases from V and 3 from J; bases not matched to a gene: 9. CDR3 DNA: TGTGCCAGCAGCGTAGCCGCAGGGGGTGGAGGCTACGAGCAGTACTTC. This translates into CASSVAAGGGGYEQYF.